The 32 T cell receptor beta chains given below trace back to one sample, sequenced in a study of tissue T cells after allogeneic stem cell transplantation. Stated time point: mouse harvest day 14 after allogeneic transplant. Mouse grafts combined 10^7 T-cell-depleted bone marrow cells with 10^6 splenic CD5+ T cells. Assay used: immunoSEQ multiplex PCR; TCRdb lists only in-frame clones, some missing. The table shows 7,800 or so clones, with about a third occurring only once. Source material: skin. The receptors stem from a female BALB/c mouse given C57BL/6 T cells with graft-versus-host disease after an allogeneic hematopoietic cell transplant.

Concerning this clone itself: Gene names are the mouse ones. The read ends 1 residue early relative to the CDR3; the germline J gene fills the gap. The chain uses TRBV26 and TRBJ1-2; weak D call: TRBD1 (6 bases). CDR3 length: 13 residues. Germline V gene data show CDR1 as KGHPV and CDR2 as FQNQEV (reference sequence). Between the trimmed V and J ends, which lost 5 bases and 2 bases, there was a span of 9 bases. The CDR3: CASSFTGNSDYTF. CDR3 DNA, as far as it was read: TGTGCCAGCAGTTTCACAGGGAACTCCGACTACACC.

Regarding this clone: Genes and germline come from the mouse. The read ends 1 residue early relative to the CDR3; the germline J gene fills the gap. The rearrangement uses TRBV26 and TRBJ2-5, with TRBD1 matching over 7 bases. This CDR3 spans 13 amino acids. Per germline, CDR1 KGHPV and CDR2 FQNQEV (reference sequence). The J segment lost 6 bases and the V segment lost 2 bases, leaving 2 bases of the junction unmatched. CDR3 protein: CASSLGTEDTQYF. CDR3 DNA (partial): TGTGCCAGCAGTCTGGGGACAGAGGACACCCAGTAC. The whole variable domain, filled in from reference TRBV26 and TRBJ2-5, reads NSKVIQTPRYLVKGQGQKAKMRCIPEKGHPVVFWYQQNKNNEFKFLINFQNQEVLQQIDMTEKRFSAECPSNSPCSLEIQSSEAGDSALYLCASSLGTEDTQYFGPGTRLLVL.

This clone is deemed medium-sized (0.01 to 0.1%). The gene symbols are mouse symbols. The read gets to within 1 residue of the CDR3 end, and the germline J gene fills in the rest. This chain uses TRBV13-2 with TRBJ2-5; D ambiguous. The CDR3 loop spans 13 amino acids. The V end lost 5 bases, the J end lost 2 bases, and 9 bases lay between the germline ends. CDR1 is NNHNN, CDR2 SYGAGS, per germline (reference sequence). The chain's CDR3 is CASGPGPQDTQYF. CDR3 bases read: TGTGCCAGCGGCCCCGGGCCCCAAGACACCCAGTAC.

With respect to this clone: Mouse gene names apply. The identical CDR3 is also encoded by other nucleotide sequences in the sample. The part of the CDR3 DNA that was read is TGTGCCAGCTCTCTCGGGCTGGGGGGGGAAGACACCCAGTAC. As protein: CASSLGLGGEDTQY. The CDR3 in full is CASSLGLGGEDTQYF. V usage is TRBV12-2 and J usage is TRBJ2-5; 9 bases line up with TRBD2. The read terminates 1 residue ahead of where the CDR3 ends, so the germline J gene completes it. V trimming: 0 bases; J trimming: 4 bases; junction bases outside the gene matches: 4. CDR1 and CDR2 from the germline V gene are SGHLS and HYDKME. This CDR3 has 15 residues.

This clone has a handful of counts. Gene names follow the mouse nomenclature. The read terminates 1 residue before the CDR3 end, so the remaining end is supplied by the germline J gene. This sequence joins TRBV16 and TRBJ2-1; D ambiguous. V shed 3 bases and J shed 1 base, with 4 bases lying between them. From germline, CDR1 is SGHSA and CDR2 FRNQAP. This CDR3 comprises 13 residues. CDR3 sequence reads: CASSFKNYAEQFF. The CDR3 bases that were read are TGTGCAAGCAGCTTTAAGAACTATGCTGAGCAGTTC. The variable domain in full, completed from reference TRBV16 and TRBJ2-1, reads NAGVIQTPRHKVTGKGQEATLWCEPISGHSAVFWYRQTIVQGLEFLTYFRNQAPIDDSGMPKERFSAQMPNQSHSTLKIQSTQPQDSAVYLCASSFKNYAEQFFGPGTRLTVL.

In this sample, this clone turned up once. The germline and genes are mouse ones. The CDR3 end is not reached by the read, which stops 1 residue before it; the germline J gene fills it in. The chain employs TRBV3 and TRBJ2-3, with TRBD2 identical over 8 bases. In germline, CDR1 is SNHLY, CDR2 FYNGKV (reference sequence). With 2 bases clipped from V and 2 bases from J, the junction kept 6 bases outside the gene matches. The CDR3 length is 16 residues. The CDR3 protein is CASSLFWGAPAETLYF. The part of the CDR3 DNA that was read is TGTGCCAGCAGCTTATTCTGGGGGGCCCCTGCAGAAACGCTGTAT.

Sample share makes this clone medium-sized (0.01 to 0.1%). The gene names here belong to mouse. The read finishes 1 residue shy of the CDR3 end, and the germline J gene is used to complete it. The chain is built from TRBV14 and TRBJ2-5, with D perhaps TRBD2 (5 bases). The CDR3 extends over 15 amino acids. Deletions cut 2 bases from V and 0 bases from J, with 10 bases between. Germline loops: CDR1 SGHDT, CDR2 FRDEAV. The CDR3 region is CASSLPAGNQDTQYF. The CDR3 DNA, read in part, is TGTGCCAGCAGTTTGCCGGCTGGGAACCAAGACACCCAGTAC. The full variable domain, rest sourced from reference TRBV14 and TRBJ2-5, is EAGVTQSPRYAVLQEGQAVSFWCDPISGHDTLYWYQQPRDQGPQLLVYFRDEAVIDNSQLPSDRFSAVRPKGTNSTLKIQSAKQGDTATYLCASSLPAGNQDTQYFGPGTRLLVL.

Notes on this clone: Genes here carry mouse names. The CDR3 goes on 1 residue after the read ends, and that part is filled in from the germline J gene. V is TRBV26 and J is TRBJ1-6; a weak D match, TRBD1 (6 bases). TRBJ1-6 is reported as an ORF; its role is uncertain. V dropped 4 bases and J dropped 4 bases, with 8 bases sitting between them. The CDR3 totals 14 residues. The germline V gene has CDR1 KGHPV and CDR2 FQNQEV (reference sequence). The CDR3 loop reads CASSPTGYNSPLYF. The sequenced part of the CDR3 DNA is TGTGCCAGCAGTCCGACAGGTTATAATTCGCCCCTCTAC.

Points on this clone: Gene names and germline match the mouse. The read terminates 1 residue before the CDR3 end, so the remaining end is supplied by the germline J gene. The chain joins TRBV1 to TRBJ2-3; 7 positions match TRBD2. Germline lookup yields CDR1 NSQYPW and CDR2 LRSPGD (reference sequence). CDR3 size: 14 residues. Trimming removed 3 bases from V and 0 bases from J; junction bases left unmatched: 0. The part of the CDR3 DNA that was read is TGCACCTGCAGTGCGGACTGGAGTGCAGAAACGCTGTAT. Translation gives CTCSADWSAETLY. The whole CDR3 reads CTCSADWSAETLYF.

Comments on this clone: Mouse gene names and germline throughout. From the germline J gene comes the end of the CDR3, since the read stops 1 residue before it. J is TRBJ1-4 and V is TRBV14, with 11 positions matching TRBD1. J gave up 4 bases and V 5 bases, and 1 base lay outside the gene matches. Per germline, CDR1 SGHDT and CDR2 FRDEAV. This CDR3 has 14 amino acids. CDR3 residues: CASRGTGGNERLFF. The DNA read from the CDR3 is TGTGCCAGCAGGGGGACAGGGGGCAACGAAAGATTATTT.

Concerning this clone itself: Each gene name is a mouse one. The CDR3 extends 1 residue past the end of the read, so its final part is completed from the germline J gene. The V and J genes are TRBV12-2 and TRBJ2-4, with 9 bases lining up with TRBD2. Germline loops: CDR1 SGHLS, CDR2 HYDKME. This CDR3 is built from 14 residues. Unmatched junction bases numbered 2, after V lost 0 bases and J lost 5 bases. The CDR3 DNA, read in part, is TGTGCCAGCTCTCTCGACTGGGGGCGAAACACCTTGTAC. Protein product: CASSLDWGRNTLY. The full CDR3 sequence reads CASSLDWGRNTLYF.

Comments on this clone: Germline and genes here are mouse. Coverage ceases 1 residue before the CDR3 finishes, and the germline J gene fills in the end. V is TRBV21 and J is TRBJ2-7; 8 nucleotides agree with TRBD2. TRBV21 is placed among ORFs of uncertain function. J gave up 6 bases and V 0 bases, and 7 bases lay outside the gene matches. The CDR3 consists of 15 residues. The part of the CDR3 DNA that was read is TGTGCTAGCAGTCAATCCTCCTGGGGGGCTGGTGAACAGTAC. Translating it yields CASSQSSWGAGEQY. The full CDR3 reads CASSQSSWGAGEQYF.

The sample holds a few counts of this clone. Any gene name here is a mouse gene name. Read sequence stops 1 residue before the CDR3 end, and the germline J gene provides the missing end. This chain uses TRBV19 with TRBJ1-5; D not certain. V lost 6 bases and J 0 bases, leaving 4 bases between the germline ends. Germline V gene data show CDR1 as FNHDT and CDR2 as SITEND (reference sequence). The CDR3 extends over 12 amino acids. The CDR3 DNA, read in part, is TGTGCCAGCACAGTTAACAACCAGGCTCCGCTT. This translates into CASTVNNQAPL. The full CDR3 is CASTVNNQAPLF.

This clone has just a few counts. Each gene name is a mouse one. Sequencing ends 1 residue short of the CDR3 end; the germline J gene provides the rest. V and J are TRBV13-1 and TRBJ2-7; tentative D call: TRBD2 (6 bases). Trimming removed 1 base at V and 0 bases at J, with 11 bases between. The CDR3 has 15 residues. Germline-derived CDR1 and CDR2 are NSHNY and SYGAGN. The covered CDR3 bases are TGTGCCAGCAGTGATCTGGGGAGGAGCTCCTATGAACAGTAC. Its translation is CASSDLGRSSYEQY. From start to end, the CDR3 is CASSDLGRSSYEQYF.

With regard to this clone: Genes here carry mouse names. The read ends 1 residue before the CDR3 terminus; that terminus is restored from the germline J gene. This chain joins TRBV26 and TRBJ2-3; D is ambiguous. Trimming left V 4 bases short and J 0 bases short, with 8 bases between. The CDR3 has 14 amino acids. CDR1 is KGHPV and CDR2 is FQNQEV in the germline V gene (reference sequence). The sequenced part of the CDR3 DNA is TGTGCCAGCAGTCAGACAACTAGTGCAGAAACGCTGTAT. Residues: CASSQTTSAETLY. From start to end, the CDR3 is CASSQTTSAETLYF.

This clone was observed a handful of times. The germline and genes are mouse ones. The sequenced fragment ends 1 residue before the CDR3 boundary, so the rest is inferred from the germline J gene. The chain links TRBV13-1 to TRBJ1-1, with D tentatively TRBD1 (6 bases). CDR1 and CDR2 (germline): NSHNY, SYGAGN. The CDR3 is made up of 13 amino acids. V dropped 4 bases and J dropped 0 bases, with 7 bases sitting between them. CDR3 DNA, as far as it was read: TGTGCCAGCAGTCGACAGGCAAACACAGAAGTCTTC. Translated, it gives CASSRQANTEVF. The CDR3 as a whole reads CASSRQANTEVFF.

This clone was counted a few times. All gene names here are mouse names. From the germline J gene comes the end of the CDR3, since the read stops 1 residue before it. This specimen includes other DNA sequences encoding the same CDR3. V gene TRBV26 combines with J gene TRBJ1-3; a weak D match, TRBD1 (5 bases). The germline V gene encodes CDR1 KGHPV and CDR2 FQNQEV (reference sequence). The length of the CDR3 is 13 residues. V lost 4 bases to trimming and J lost 1 base, with 5 bases between them. The part of the CDR3 DNA that was read is TGTGCCAGCAGTCGGGGGTCTGGAAATACGCTCTAT. Protein product: CASSRGSGNTLY. The CDR3 as a whole reads CASSRGSGNTLYF.

In regard to this clone: Gene names are mouse gene names. With the read ending 1 residue before the CDR3 end, the germline J gene is used to fill in that end. This chain connects TRBV1 to TRBJ1-4; no clear D gene. Trimming pared 2 bases from V and 7 bases from J, leaving 11 bases between. The CDR3 covers 14 residues. Per germline, CDR1 NSQYPW and CDR2 LRSPGD (reference sequence). The CDR3 DNA, read in part, is TGCACCTGCAGTGCAAGGCAGATGAGCGAAAGATTATTT. Translating gives CTCSARQMSERLF. The entire CDR3 protein reads CTCSARQMSERLFF.

On this clone: Mouse gene names apply. Read sequence stops 1 residue before the CDR3 end, and the germline J gene provides the missing end. This chain links TRBV3 with TRBJ2-7, with 12 bases matching TRBD1. The length of the CDR3 is 14 residues. V was clipped by 5 bases and J by 7 bases; unmatched bases: 6. In germline, CDR1 is SNHLY, CDR2 FYNGKV (reference sequence). The CDR3 loop is CASSPRDRGLEQYF. The DNA read from the CDR3 is TGTGCCAGCAGCCCCCGGGACAGGGGGCTGGAACAGTAC.

Regarding this clone: Germline and genes: mouse. The read terminates 1 residue before the CDR3 end, so the remaining end is supplied by the germline J gene. V is TRBV26 and J is TRBJ1-1; 7 bases align to TRBD1. The CDR3 runs 16 residues. Germline lookup yields CDR1 KGHPV and CDR2 FQNQEV (reference sequence). The J segment lost 0 bases and the V segment lost 6 bases, leaving 10 bases of the junction unmatched. The CDR3 DNA, read in part, is TGTGCCAGCAGCCCTTCCTCCGGGACAGCAAACACAGAAGTCTTC. It specifies CASSPSSGTANTEVF. The full CDR3 reads CASSPSSGTANTEVFF.

This clone rates as medium-sized. Genes and germline are mouse. The CDR3 here is CSSSQPGIYEQYF. The sequenced CDR3 bases are TGCTCCAGCAGTCAACCTGGGATCTATGAACAGTAC. The rearrangement joins TRBV23 to TRBJ2-7; the table's D call TRBD2 went unverified against the DNA. The missing CDR3 end, 1 residue past where the read stops, is filled in from the germline J gene. The length of the CDR3 is 13 residues. Germline CDR1 KGHTA, CDR2 FQNQQP.

This clone was picked up a small number of times. The genes are named according to mouse. The read ends 1 residue shy of where the CDR3 ends; the end is completed using the germline J gene. The chain combines TRBV26 with TRBJ1-1; tentatively, D is TRBD1 (6 bases). The CDR3 spans 14 residues. V was shortened by 0 bases and J by 4 bases, with 9 bases between the two germline ends. The germline CDR1 and CDR2 sequences are KGHPV and FQNQEV (reference sequence). The CDR3 DNA, read in part, is TGTGCCAGCAGTCTGTCCCAGGGGATCACAGAAGTCTTC. It specifies CASSLSQGITEVF. The whole CDR3 is CASSLSQGITEVFF.

On this clone itself: The germline and genes are mouse ones. The read is 1 residue too short to cover the CDR3 end, so that end is filled in from the germline J gene. The V gene is TRBV31, the J gene TRBJ1-1; TRBD1 aligns across 9 bases. Trimming took 2 bases from V and 0 from J; bases not matched to a gene: 1. CDR1 and CDR2 from the germline V gene are GKSSPN and SITVG. This CDR3 has 14 amino acids. CDR3 in amino acids: CAWSWTGANTEVFF. The sequenced CDR3 bases are TGTGCCTGGAGTTGGACAGGGGCAAACACAGAAGTCTTC.

This clone was counted a few times. Mouse gene names apply. The sequence runs out 1 residue before the end of the CDR3; the remainder is reconstructed from the germline J gene. The rearrangement joins TRBV26 to TRBJ2-7; 9 bases map to TRBD2. The CDR3 loop spans 13 amino acids. Germline CDR1 reads KGHPV; CDR2 reads FQNQEV (reference sequence). After removal of 4 bases from V and 4 bases from J, the junction contained 2 bases not matched to a gene. The DNA read from the CDR3 is TGTGCCAGCAGTCCAGACTGGGGGTATGAACAGTAC. It specifies CASSPDWGYEQY. From start to end, the CDR3 is CASSPDWGYEQYF.

This clone is medium-sized within its sample. Mouse gene names and germline throughout. The read terminates 1 residue before the CDR3 end, so the remaining end is supplied by the germline J gene. The chain recombines TRBV1 with TRBJ1-5; D not certain. V was cut by 0 bases and J by 0 bases, with 6 bases left in between. There are 15 residues in the CDR3. CDR1 is NSQYPW and CDR2 is LRSPGD in the germline V gene (reference sequence). CDR3 DNA, as far as it was read: TGCACCTGCAGTGCAGATCCGGGTAACAACCAGGCTCCGCTT. Protein product: CTCSADPGNNQAPL. The entire CDR3 reads CTCSADPGNNQAPLF.

In regard to this clone: The germline and genes are mouse ones. The read falls 1 residue short of the CDR3 end, and the missing part is taken from the germline J gene. The J gene is TRBJ1-5, the V gene TRBV19, with TRBD1 identical over 7 bases. Germline lookup yields CDR1 FNHDT and CDR2 SITEND (reference sequence). This CDR3 contains 12 residues. With V trimmed by 7 bases and J by 8 bases, 6 bases remained unmatched. Here the CDR3 reads CASRGDSEAPLF. The part of the CDR3 DNA that was read is TGTGCCAGCCGGGGGGACAGCGAGGCTCCGCTT.

For this clone: The gene names given are mouse names. With the read ending 1 residue before the CDR3 end, the germline J gene is used to fill in that end. This chain uses TRBV26 with TRBJ2-7, with 12 positions matching TRBD2. The CDR3 runs 13 residues. V lost 6 bases, J lost 7 bases, and 4 bases stayed unmatched. Germline V gives CDR1 KGHPV, CDR2 FQNQEV (reference sequence). CDR3 sequence: CASSPDWGGEQYF. CDR3 DNA (partial): TGTGCCAGCAGCCCGGACTGGGGGGGAGAACAGTAC.

Concerning this clone: Genes and germline come from the mouse. The read ends 1 residue shy of where the CDR3 ends; the end is completed using the germline J gene. The gene calls are TRBV26 and TRBJ1-6; D unresolved. TRBJ1-6 is assigned to the ORF class and has an uncertain function. This CDR3 contains 14 residues. V lost 1 base and J lost 4, with 5 bases in between. Germline assignment: CDR1 KGHPV and CDR2 FQNQEV (reference sequence). The covered CDR3 bases are TGTGCCAGCAGTCTGTACAGATATAATTCGCCCCTCTAC. Its translation: CASSLYRYNSPLY. The CDR3 in its entirety is CASSLYRYNSPLYF.

A remark on this clone: The genes and germline here are from mouse. The missing CDR3 end, 1 residue past where the read stops, is filled in from the germline J gene. This rearrangement joins TRBV23 to TRBJ1-4; TRBD1, the table's D call, was not compared with the DNA. CDR1 KGHTA and CDR2 FQNQQP come from the germline V gene. CDR3 size: 14 residues. CDR3 sequence reads: CSSSQSQGNERLFF. The CDR3 DNA, read in part, is TGCTCCAGCAGTCAATCCCAGGGCAACGAAAGATTATTT.

Of note for this clone: Here the gene names and germline are mouse. The read comes to an end 1 residue before the CDR3 does, leaving the germline J gene to fill in the end. The chain links TRBV23 to TRBJ2-2; TRBD1, the D gene given by the table, was not confirmed from the DNA. The CDR3 has 13 amino acids. The V gene's germline CDR1 is KGHTA and CDR2 FQNQQP. This CDR3 reads CSSKGSNTGQLYF. Partial CDR3 DNA: TGCTCCAGCAAGGGTTCAAACACCGGGCAGCTCTAC.

This clone is termed medium-sized. The gene names given are mouse names. The read gets to within 1 residue of the CDR3 end, and the germline J gene fills in the rest. The identical CDR3 is also encoded by other nucleotide sequences in the sample. The chain recombines TRBV26 with TRBJ1-2; weak D call: TRBD1 (5 bases). V was shortened by 2 bases and J by 2 bases, with 6 bases between the two germline ends. Germline assignment: CDR1 KGHPV and CDR2 FQNQEV (reference sequence). CDR3 length equals 13 residues. CDR3 residues: CASSLGGNSDYTF. Partial CDR3 DNA: TGTGCCAGCAGTCTGGGGGGTAACTCCGACTACACC.

In the case of this clone: The germline and genes are mouse ones. CDR3 residues: CASSLQGRGDTQYF. The CDR3 bases that were read are TGTGCCAGCAGCTTACAGGGGAGGGGAGACACCCAGTAC. V is TRBV3 and J is TRBJ2-5, with D maybe TRBD1 (6 bases). The read halts 1 residue ahead of the CDR3 end, with the missing end drawn from the germline J gene. The CDR3 contains 14 residues. The germline CDR1 and CDR2 sequences are SNHLY and FYNGKV (reference sequence). V was cut by 2 bases and J by 5 bases, with 11 bases left in between.